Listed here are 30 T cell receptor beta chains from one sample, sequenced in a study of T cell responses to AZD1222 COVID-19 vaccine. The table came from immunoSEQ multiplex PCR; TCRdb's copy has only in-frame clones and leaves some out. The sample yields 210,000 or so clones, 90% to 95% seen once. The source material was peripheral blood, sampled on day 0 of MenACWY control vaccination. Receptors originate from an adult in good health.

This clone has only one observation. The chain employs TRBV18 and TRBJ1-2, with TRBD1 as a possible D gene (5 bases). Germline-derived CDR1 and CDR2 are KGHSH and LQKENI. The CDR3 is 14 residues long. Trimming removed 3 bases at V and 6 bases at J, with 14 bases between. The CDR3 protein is CASSPYDGGHGYTF. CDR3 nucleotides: TGTGCCAGCTCACCCTACGACGGGGGTCATGGCTACACCTTC.

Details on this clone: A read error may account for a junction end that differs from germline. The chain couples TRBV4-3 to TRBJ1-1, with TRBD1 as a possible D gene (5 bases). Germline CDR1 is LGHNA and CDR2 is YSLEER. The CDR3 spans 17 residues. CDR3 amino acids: CASSQAIGGRVNPEAFF. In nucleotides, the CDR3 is TGCGCCAGCAGCCAAGCCATTGGTGGCAGGGTGAACCCTGAAGCTTTCTTT.

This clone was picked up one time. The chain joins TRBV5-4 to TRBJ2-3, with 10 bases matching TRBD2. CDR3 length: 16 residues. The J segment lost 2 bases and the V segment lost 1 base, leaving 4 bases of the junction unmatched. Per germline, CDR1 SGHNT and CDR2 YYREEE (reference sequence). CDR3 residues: CASSLYSGGVTDTQYF. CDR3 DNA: TGTGCCAGCAGCTTGTACAGCGGGGGGGTCACAGATACGCAGTATTTT.

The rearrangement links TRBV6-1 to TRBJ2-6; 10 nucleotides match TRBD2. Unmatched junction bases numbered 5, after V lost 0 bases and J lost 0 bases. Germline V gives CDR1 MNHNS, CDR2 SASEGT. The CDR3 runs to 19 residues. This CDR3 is CASSEAPSGGFSGANVLTF. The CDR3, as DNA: TGTGCCAGCAGTGAAGCCCCTAGCGGGGGATTCTCTGGGGCCAACGTCCTGACTTTC.

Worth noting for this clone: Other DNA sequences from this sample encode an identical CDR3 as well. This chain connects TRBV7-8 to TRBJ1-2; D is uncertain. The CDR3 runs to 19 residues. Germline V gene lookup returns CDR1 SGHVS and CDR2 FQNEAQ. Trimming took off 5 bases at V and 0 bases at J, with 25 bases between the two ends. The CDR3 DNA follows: TGTGCCAGCAGCCCAAGCTACGGACGGATAACGTCAACTAACTATGGCTACACCTTC. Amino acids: CASSPSYGRITSTNYGYTF.

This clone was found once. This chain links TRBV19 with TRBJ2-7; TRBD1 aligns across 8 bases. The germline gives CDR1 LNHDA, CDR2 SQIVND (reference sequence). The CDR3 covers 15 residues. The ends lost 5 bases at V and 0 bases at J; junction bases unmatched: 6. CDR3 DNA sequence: TGTGCCAGTAGTCCCAGACAGGGGTCCTCCTACGAGCAGTACTTC. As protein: CASSPRQGSSYEQYF.

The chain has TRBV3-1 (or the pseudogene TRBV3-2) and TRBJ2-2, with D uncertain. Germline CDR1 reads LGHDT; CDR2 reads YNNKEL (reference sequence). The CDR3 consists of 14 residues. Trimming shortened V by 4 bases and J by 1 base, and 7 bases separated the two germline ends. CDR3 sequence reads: CASSRPGNTGELFF. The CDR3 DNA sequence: TGTGCCAGCAGCCGACCAGGGAACACCGGGGAGCTGTTTTTT.

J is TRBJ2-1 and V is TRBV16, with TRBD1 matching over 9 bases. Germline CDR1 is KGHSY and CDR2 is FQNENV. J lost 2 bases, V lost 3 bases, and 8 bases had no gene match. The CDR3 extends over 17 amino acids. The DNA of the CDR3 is TGTGCCAGCAGCCACCATGGGACAGGGCTCACCTACAATGAGCAGTTCTTC. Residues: CASSHHGTGLTYNEQFF.

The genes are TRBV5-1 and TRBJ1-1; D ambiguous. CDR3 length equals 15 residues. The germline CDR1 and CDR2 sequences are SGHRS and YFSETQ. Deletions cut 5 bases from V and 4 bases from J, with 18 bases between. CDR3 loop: CASSAGVLSGTEAFF. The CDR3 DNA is TGCGCCAGCAGTGCTGGGGTATTATCAGGCACTGAAGCTTTCTTT.

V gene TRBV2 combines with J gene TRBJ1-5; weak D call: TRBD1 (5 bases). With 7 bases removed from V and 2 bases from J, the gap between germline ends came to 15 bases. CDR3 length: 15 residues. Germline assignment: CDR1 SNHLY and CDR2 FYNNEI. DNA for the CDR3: TGTGCCAGCACCTCAGGGAACGGGGGCAATCAGCCCCAGCATTTT. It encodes CASTSGNGGNQPQHF.

The CDR3 region has the DNA TGTGCCAGCAGTGAGAGGACAGCGAACACTGAAGCTTTCTTT. Residues: CASSERTANTEAFF. This chain joins TRBV6-2 or TRBV6-3 and TRBJ1-1; possibly TRBD1 for D (6 bases). The length of the CDR3 is 14 residues. Trimming stripped 5 bases from V and 1 base from J, with 11 bases between. CDR1 and CDR2 from the germline V gene are MNHEY and SVGEGT.

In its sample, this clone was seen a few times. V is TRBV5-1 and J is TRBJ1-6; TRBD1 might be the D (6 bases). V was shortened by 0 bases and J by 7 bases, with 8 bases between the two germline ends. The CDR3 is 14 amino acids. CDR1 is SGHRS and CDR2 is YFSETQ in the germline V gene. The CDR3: CASSLGQGNSPLHF. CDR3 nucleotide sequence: TGCGCCAGCAGCTTGGGTCAGGGGAATTCACCCCTCCACTTT.

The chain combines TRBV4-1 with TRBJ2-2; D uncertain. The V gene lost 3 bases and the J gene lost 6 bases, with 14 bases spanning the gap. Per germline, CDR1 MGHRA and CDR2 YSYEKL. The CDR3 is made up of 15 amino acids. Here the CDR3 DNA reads TGCGCCAGCAGCCAGGAGCTAGGCGTACCCGGGGAGCTGTTTTTT. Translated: CASSQELGVPGELFF.

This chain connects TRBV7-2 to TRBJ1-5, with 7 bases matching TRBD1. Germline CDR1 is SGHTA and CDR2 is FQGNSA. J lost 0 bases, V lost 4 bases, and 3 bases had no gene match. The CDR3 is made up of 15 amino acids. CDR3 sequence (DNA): TGTGCCAGCAGCTACGGGACAGATAGCAATCAGCCCCAGCATTTT. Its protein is CASSYGTDSNQPQHF. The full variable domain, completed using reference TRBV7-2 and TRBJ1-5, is GAGVSQSPSNKVTEKGKDVELRCDPISGHTALYWYRQSLGQGLEFLIYFQGNSAPDKSGLPSDRFSAERTGGSVSTLTIQRTQQEDSAVYLCASSYGTDSNQPQHFGDGTRLSIL.

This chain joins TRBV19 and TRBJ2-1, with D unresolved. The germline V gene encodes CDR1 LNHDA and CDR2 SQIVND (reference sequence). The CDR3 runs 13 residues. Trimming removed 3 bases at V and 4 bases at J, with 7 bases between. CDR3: CASSISPYNEQFF. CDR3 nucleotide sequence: TGTGCCAGTAGTATTAGTCCTTACAATGAGCAGTTCTTC.

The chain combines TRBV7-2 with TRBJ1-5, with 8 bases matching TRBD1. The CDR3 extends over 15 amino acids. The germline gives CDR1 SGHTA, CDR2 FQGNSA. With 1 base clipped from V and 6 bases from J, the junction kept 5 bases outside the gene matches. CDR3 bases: TGTGCCAGCAGCTTAGGCAGGGGGCAAAGTCAGCCCCAGCATTTT. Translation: CASSLGRGQSQPQHF.

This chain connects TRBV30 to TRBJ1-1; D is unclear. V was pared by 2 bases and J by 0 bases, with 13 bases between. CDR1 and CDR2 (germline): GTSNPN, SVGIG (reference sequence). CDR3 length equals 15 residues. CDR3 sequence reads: CAWSFLRTVNTEAFF. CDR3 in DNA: TGTGCCTGGAGTTTCCTAAGGACGGTGAACACTGAAGCTTTCTTT.

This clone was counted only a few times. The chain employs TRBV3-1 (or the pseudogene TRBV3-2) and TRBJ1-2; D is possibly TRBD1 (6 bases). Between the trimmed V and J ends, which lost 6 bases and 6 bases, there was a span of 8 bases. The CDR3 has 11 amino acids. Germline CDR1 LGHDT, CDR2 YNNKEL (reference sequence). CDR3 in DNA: TGTGCCAGCAGACAGGGACATGGCTACACCTTC. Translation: CASRQGHGYTF.

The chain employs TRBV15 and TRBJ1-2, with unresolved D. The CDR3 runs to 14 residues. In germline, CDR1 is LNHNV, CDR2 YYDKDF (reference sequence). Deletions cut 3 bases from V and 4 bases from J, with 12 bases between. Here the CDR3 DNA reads TGTGCCACCAGCAGGGATCAACACGGCTATGGCTACACCTTC. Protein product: CATSRDQHGYGYTF.

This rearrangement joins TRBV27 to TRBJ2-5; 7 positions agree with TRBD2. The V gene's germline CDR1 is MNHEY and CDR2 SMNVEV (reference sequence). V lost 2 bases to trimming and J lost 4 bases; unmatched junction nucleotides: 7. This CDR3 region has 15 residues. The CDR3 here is CASSLGGLRGETQYF. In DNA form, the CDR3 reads TGTGCCAGCAGTTTAGGGGGACTACGGGGAGAGACCCAGTACTTC.

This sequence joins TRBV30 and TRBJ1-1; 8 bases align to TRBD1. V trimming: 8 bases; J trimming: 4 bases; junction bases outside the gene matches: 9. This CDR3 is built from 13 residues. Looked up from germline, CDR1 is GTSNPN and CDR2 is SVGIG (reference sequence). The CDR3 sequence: CAASDRAGTEAFF. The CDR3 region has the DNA TGTGCCGCCTCGGACAGGGCTGGCACTGAAGCTTTCTTT. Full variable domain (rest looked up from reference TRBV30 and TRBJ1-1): SQTIHQWPATLVQPVGSPLSLECTVEGTSNPNLYWYRQAAGRGLQLLFYSVGIGQISSEVPQNLSASRPQDRQFILSSKKLLLSDSGFYLCAASDRAGTEAFFGQGTRLTVV.

The DNA for the CDR3 is TGTGCCAGCGCGTTAAAGGCGCAGGTCAATGGCTACACCTTC. It is translated as CASALKAQVNGYTF. The rearrangement joins TRBV28 to TRBJ1-2; D gene unclear. CDR3 length: 14 amino acids. Germline assignment: CDR1 MDHEN and CDR2 SYDVKM. The germline V and J ends were trimmed by 8 bases and 6 bases, with 19 bases remaining between them.

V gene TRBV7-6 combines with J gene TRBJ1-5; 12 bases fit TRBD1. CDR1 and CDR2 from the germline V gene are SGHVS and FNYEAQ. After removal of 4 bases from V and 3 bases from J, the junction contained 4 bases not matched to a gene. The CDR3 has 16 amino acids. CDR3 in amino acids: CASSSGTGGLNQPQHF. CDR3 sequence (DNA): TGTGCCAGCAGCTCCGGGACAGGGGGCCTCAATCAGCCCCAGCATTTT.

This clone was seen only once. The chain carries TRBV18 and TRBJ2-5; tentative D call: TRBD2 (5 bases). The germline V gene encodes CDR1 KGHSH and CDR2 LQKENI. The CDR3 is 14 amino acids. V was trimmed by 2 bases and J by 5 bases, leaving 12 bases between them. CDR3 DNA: TGTGCCAGCTCACCAAACGGGATAGGGGAGACCCAGTACTTC. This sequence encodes CASSPNGIGETQYF. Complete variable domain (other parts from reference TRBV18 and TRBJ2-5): NAGVMQNPRHLVRRRGQEARLRCSPMKGHSHVYWYRQLPEEGLKFMVYLQKENIIDESGMPKERFSAEFPKEGPSILRIQQVVRGDSAAYFCASSPNGIGETQYFGPGTRLLVL.

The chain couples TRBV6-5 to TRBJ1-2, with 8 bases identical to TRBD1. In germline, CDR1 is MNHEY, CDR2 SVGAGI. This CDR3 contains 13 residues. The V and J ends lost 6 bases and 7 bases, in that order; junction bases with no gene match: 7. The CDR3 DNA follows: TGTGCCAGCAGCCCGGGACAGGTGATTGGCTACACCTTC. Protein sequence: CASSPGQVIGYTF.

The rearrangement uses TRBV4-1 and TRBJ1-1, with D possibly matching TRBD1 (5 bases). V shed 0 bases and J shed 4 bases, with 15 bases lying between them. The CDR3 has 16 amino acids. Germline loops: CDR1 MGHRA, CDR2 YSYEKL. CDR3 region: CASSQDPVGGGTEAFF. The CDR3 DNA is TGCGCCAGCAGCCAAGATCCTGTGGGGGGGGGCACTGAAGCTTTCTTT.

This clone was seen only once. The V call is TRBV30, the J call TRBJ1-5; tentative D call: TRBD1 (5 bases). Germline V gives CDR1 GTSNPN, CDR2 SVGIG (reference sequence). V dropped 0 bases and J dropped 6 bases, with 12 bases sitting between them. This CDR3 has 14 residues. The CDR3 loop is CAWSVPGRGQPQHF. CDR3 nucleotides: TGTGCCTGGAGTGTACCAGGGAGAGGTCAGCCCCAGCATTTT.

The chain's CDR3 is CASSWGQGESPLHF. Written as DNA, the CDR3 is TGCGCCAGCAGCTGGGGACAGGGTGAATCACCCCTCCACTTT. The chain couples TRBV5-1 to TRBJ1-6, with 9 positions matching TRBD1. This CDR3 has 14 amino acids. Trimming at V came to 3 bases and at J to 10 bases, leaving 5 bases not matched to a gene. Germline-derived CDR1 and CDR2 are SGHRS and YFSETQ. Full variable domain (outside the CDR3, taken from reference TRBV5-1 and TRBJ1-6): KAGVTQTPRYLIKTRGQQVTLSCSPISGHRSVSWYQQTPGQGLQFLFEYFSETQRNKGNFPGRFSGRQFSNSRSEMNVSTLELGDSALYLCASSWGQGESPLHFGNGTRLTVT.

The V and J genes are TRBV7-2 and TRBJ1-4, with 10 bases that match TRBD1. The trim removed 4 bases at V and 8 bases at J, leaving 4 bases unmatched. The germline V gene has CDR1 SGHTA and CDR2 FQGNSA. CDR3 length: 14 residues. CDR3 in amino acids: CASSSDRGREKLFF. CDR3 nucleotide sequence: TGTGCCAGCAGCTCTGACAGGGGGCGAGAAAAACTGTTTTTT.

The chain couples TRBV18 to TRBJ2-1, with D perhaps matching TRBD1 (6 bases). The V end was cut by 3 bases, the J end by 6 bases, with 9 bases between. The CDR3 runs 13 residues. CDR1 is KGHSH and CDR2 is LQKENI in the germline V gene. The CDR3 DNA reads TGTGCCAGCTCACCCAGAGGGGGCAATGAGCAGTTCTTC. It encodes CASSPRGGNEQFF.